This T cell receptor (beta chain) was identified in a study of blood T cell repertoires in COVID-19. Turning to the study itself: The United States, Italy and Spain provided the acute and convalescent COVID-19 samples.

This CDR3 has 13 residues. V lost 5 bases, J lost 7 bases, and 10 bases lay in between. Germline CDR1 and CDR2: KGHDR and SFDVKD. The assay was immunoSEQ multiplex PCR, and TCRdb's table has in-frame clones only and misses some. Of some 150,000 clones in the sample, around 83% were seen once. The chain links TRBV24-1 to TRBJ1-4, with D possibly being TRBD1 (6 bases). The sample was peripheral blood. The receptor was isolated from a woman aged 80 or over with acute or convalescent COVID-19. CDR3 in amino acids: CATSGGHGEKLFF. CDR3 nucleotides: TGTGCCACCAGTGGGGGACATGGTGAAAAACTGTTTTTT.